The clone carrying this T cell receptor (beta chain) showed up just a few times. The data derive from a study of T-cell reconstitution after alpha-beta-depleted transplantation in children. Preparing the TCRbeta library involved the use of unique molecular identifiers. From the PCR reads, TCRdb called clonotypes with MiXCR, one entry per CDR3 protein. The data show approximately 220,000 distinct CDR3 sequences, with approximately 15% seen just once and about two fifths held by the top ten. Between the trimmed V and J ends, which lost 6 bases and 2 bases, there was a span of 7 bases. Per the germline V gene, CDR1 is LNHNV and CDR2 is YYDKDF (reference sequence). The length of the CDR3 is 12 residues.

The J gene is TRBJ2-5, the V gene TRBV15; D tentatively reads TRBD1 or TRBD2 (5 bases each). This clonotype was obtained from a male patient aged 2 to 10 who had a stem cell transplant for acute lymphoblastic leukemia, so the T cells may come from the graft donor. The input for sequencing was PBMCs, mostly from graft donor cells, taken 360 days after TCRalphabeta/CD19-depleted stem cell transplant. CDR3 sequence (DNA): TGTGCCACCAGGAGGGGACAAGAGACCCAGTACTTC. It yields the protein CATRRGQETQYF. Looking up the rest from reference TRBV15 and TRBJ2-5 gives the full variable domain: DAMVIQNPRYQVTQFGKPVTLSCSQTLNHNVMYWYQQKSSQAPKLLFHYYDKDFNNEADTPDNFQSRRPNTSFCFLDIRSPGLGDTAMYLCATRRGQETQYFGPGTRLLVL.